The clone carrying this T cell receptor (beta chain) was detected only a few times. The target antigen is unknown. One junction end disagrees with the germline gene, perhaps due to a read error. The data were taken from a study of tumor-infiltrating lymphocytes in primary liver carcinoma. Study-level information: The patients included men and women who were aged 30 to 69 years.

The tissue used was unsorted bulk material of roughly 17-31 mg. RNA and DNA were co-extracted from it with the AllPrep DNA/RNA mini kit. This CDR3 comprises 15 residues. Germline CDR1 is SQVTM and CDR2 is ANQGSEA. Study-level findings and limits: Only about 7.5-24% of top clones appeared in all five tumor regions.

TCR beta cDNA was reverse-transcribed from approximately 0.45 ug of total RNA. The reaction used a constant-region primer and ProtoScript II reverse transcriptase. What produced the TCR beta libraries was three nested multiplex PCR rounds using slightly modified ARM-PCR. TRBV1-TRBV30 forward and Cbeta reverse primers drove the first two roughly 10-cycle rounds. MiXCR, run by TCRdb on the multiplex PCR reads, gives a single entry per CDR3 protein. The sample lists approximately 190,000 distinct CDR3 sequences, about 85% seen once, with less than 20% in the top ten. This chain joins TRBV29-1 and TRBJ2-1; D remains unclear. The sample taken for sequencing was tumor tissue from primary liver carcinoma. The sequence came from a man in his forties with primary liver carcinoma and hepatitis B virus infection. This CDR3 reads CRVVPLVGLGNEQFF. CDR3 DNA sequence: TGCAGGGTTGTCCCACTTGTGGGATTGGGGAATGAACAGTTCTTC.